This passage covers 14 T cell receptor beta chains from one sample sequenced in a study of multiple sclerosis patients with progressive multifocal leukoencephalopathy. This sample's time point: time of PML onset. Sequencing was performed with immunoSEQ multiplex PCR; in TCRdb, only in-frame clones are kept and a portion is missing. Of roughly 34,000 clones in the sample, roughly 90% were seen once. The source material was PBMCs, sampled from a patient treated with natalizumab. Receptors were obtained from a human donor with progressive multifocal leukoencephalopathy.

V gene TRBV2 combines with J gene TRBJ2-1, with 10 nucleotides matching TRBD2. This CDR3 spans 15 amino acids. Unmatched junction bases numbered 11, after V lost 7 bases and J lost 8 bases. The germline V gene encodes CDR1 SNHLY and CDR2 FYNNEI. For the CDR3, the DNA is TGTGCCAGCACCCAGGGGCTAGCGGGAGTCGATGAGCAGTTCTTC. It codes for CASTQGLAGVDEQFF.

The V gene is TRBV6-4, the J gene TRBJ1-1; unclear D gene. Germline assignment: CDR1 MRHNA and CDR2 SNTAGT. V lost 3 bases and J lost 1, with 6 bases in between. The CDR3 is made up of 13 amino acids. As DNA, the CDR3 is TGTGCCAGCAGTGAGACATGGAACACTGAAGCTTTCTTT. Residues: CASSETWNTEAFF.

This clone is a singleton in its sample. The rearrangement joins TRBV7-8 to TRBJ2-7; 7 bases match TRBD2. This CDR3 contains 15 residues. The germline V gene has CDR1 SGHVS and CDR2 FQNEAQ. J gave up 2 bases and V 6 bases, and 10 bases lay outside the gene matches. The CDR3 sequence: CASSLRAREPYEQYF. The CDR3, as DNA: TGTGCCAGCAGTCTGCGAGCGCGGGAGCCCTACGAGCAGTACTTC.

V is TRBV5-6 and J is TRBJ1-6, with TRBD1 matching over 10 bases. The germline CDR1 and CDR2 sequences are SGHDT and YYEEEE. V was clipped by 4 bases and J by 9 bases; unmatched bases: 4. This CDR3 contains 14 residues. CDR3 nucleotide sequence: TGTGCCAGCAGCCCGGGACAGGGGATTTCACCCCTCCACTTT. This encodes CASSPGQGISPLHF.

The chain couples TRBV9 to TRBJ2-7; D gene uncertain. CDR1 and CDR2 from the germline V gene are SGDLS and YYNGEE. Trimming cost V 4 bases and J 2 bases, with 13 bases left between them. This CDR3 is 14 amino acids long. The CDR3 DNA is TGTGCCAGCAGCCGGCCCGACCCACCCTACGAGCAGTACTTC. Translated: CASSRPDPPYEQYF.

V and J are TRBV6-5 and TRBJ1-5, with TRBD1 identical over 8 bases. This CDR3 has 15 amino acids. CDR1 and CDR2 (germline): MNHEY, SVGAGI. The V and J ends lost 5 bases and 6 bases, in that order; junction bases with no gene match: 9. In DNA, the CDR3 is TGTGCCAGCAGTAGAGGACAGGGAGGCAGTCAGCCCCAGCATTTT. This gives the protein CASSRGQGGSQPQHF.

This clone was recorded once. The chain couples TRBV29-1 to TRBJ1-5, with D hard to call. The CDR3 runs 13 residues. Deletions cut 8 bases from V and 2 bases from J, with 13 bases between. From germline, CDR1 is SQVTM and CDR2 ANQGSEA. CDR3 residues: CSHSDGRNQPQHF. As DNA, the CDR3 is TGCAGCCATTCGGACGGCCGCAATCAGCCCCAGCATTTT.

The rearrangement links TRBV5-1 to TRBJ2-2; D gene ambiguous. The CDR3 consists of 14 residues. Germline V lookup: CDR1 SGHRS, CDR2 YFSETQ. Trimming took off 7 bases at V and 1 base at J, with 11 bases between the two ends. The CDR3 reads CASAERMNTGELFF. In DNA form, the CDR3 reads TGCGCCAGCGCGGAACGGATGAACACCGGGGAGCTGTTTTTT.

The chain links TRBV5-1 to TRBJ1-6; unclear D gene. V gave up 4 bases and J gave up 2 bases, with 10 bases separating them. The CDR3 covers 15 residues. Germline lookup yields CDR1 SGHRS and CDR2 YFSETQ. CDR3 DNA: TGCGCCAGCAGCCCACGGGGAACCTATAATTCACCCCTCCACTTT. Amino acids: CASSPRGTYNSPLHF.

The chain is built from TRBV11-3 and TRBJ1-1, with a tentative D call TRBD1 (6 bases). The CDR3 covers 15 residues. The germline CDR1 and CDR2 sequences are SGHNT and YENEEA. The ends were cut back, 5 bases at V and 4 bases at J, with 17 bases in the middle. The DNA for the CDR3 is TGTGCCAGCAGCCCCCTAGGGGGACGGAGCACTGAAGCTTTCTTT. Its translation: CASSPLGGRSTEAFF.

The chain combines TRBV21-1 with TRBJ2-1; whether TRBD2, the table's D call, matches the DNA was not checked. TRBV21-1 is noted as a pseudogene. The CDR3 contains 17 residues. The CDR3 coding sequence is TGTGCCAGCAGCCCGAAACAACTAGTCGGACCATACAATGAGCAGTTCTTC. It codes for CASSPKQLVGPYNEQFF.

The CDR3 spells CASSPPGLGDTEAFF. The CDR3 DNA is TGTGCCAGCAGTCCCCCCGGGTTGGGGGACACTGAAGCTTTCTTT. The chain recombines TRBV25-1 with TRBJ1-1; a weak D match, TRBD1 (5 bases). The V end was cut by 5 bases, the J end by 3 bases, with 16 bases between. CDR1 is MGHDK and CDR2 is SYGVNS in the germline V gene. This CDR3 comprises 15 residues.

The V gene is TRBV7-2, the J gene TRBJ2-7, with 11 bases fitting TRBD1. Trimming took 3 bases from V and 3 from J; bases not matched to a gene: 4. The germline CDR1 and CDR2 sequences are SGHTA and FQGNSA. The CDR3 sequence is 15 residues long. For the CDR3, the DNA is TGTGCCAGCAGCTTCGCAGGGACAGGGGGCTACGAGCAGTACTTC. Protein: CASSFAGTGGYEQYF.

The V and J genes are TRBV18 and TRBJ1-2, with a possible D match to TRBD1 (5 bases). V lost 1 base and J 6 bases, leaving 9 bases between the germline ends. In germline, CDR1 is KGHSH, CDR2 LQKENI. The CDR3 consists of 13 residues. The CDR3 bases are TGTGCCAGCTCACCACGATCGACAGATGGCTACACCTTC. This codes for CASSPRSTDGYTF. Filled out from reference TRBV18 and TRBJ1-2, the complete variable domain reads NAGVMQNPRHLVRRRGQEARLRCSPMKGHSHVYWYRQLPEEGLKFMVYLQKENIIDESGMPKERFSAEFPKEGPSILRIQQVVRGDSAAYFCASSPRSTDGYTFGSGTRLTVV.